The present entry profiles one T cell receptor beta chain with its context. In the original workflow: Amplification with reference gene primers provided the estimates of nucleated cell counts. Sequenced by immunoSEQ multiplex PCR; TCRdb stores in-frame clones only, minus some. From that table come the V and J calls and clone size; the DNA was used to work out D and trimming. The sample shows roughly 500,000 clones, roughly nine tenths of them seen only once. The sample originates from a study of blood T cell repertoires in COVID-19. Across the whole study: T cells, B-cell-depleted T cells, or PBMCs supplied cDNA or gDNA.

V lost 0 bases and J 6 bases, leaving 10 bases between the germline ends. This CDR3 spans 14 amino acids. Germline V gene sequence: CDR1 KGHSH, CDR2 LQKENI. The rearrangement joins TRBV18 to TRBJ2-3; D remains ambiguous. The clonotype was recovered from a man between 18 and 35 years old with COVID-19, enrolled during active disease. Sequenced material: peripheral blood. Here the CDR3 DNA reads TGTGCCAGCTCACCACCGGCGGTCGGGGATACGCAGTATTTT. Translating gives CASSPPAVGDTQYF.